Listed here are 31 T cell receptor beta chains from one sample, sequenced in a study of T-cell memory formation after mild COVID-19. Each CDR3 protein gets one entry after TCRdb re-called the 5' RACE reads with MiXCR. The table includes around 320,000 distinct CDR3 sequences, roughly a fifth detected once. Sequenced input: PBMCs or a T cell subset sorted from them (not recorded which). The receptors shown here come from a man aged 18-30 years who had mild COVID-19 (a few samples of this study predate the infection). Cell type and time point are not known.

The chain employs TRBV21-1 and TRBJ2-3; the table's D gene call, TRBD1, was not cross checked with the DNA. TRBV21-1 is classified as a pseudogene. This CDR3 is built from 16 residues. CDR3 amino acids: CASSKSGQGDTDTQYF. CDR3 bases: TGTGCCAGCAGCAAATCCGGCCAGGGGGACACAGATACGCAGTATTTT.

This clonotype was seen more than once but under ten times. The V call is TRBV5-1, the J call TRBJ1-5, with 7 bases matching TRBD1. Per the germline V gene, CDR1 is SGHRS and CDR2 is YFSETQ. The CDR3 runs 15 residues. The V and J ends lost 4 bases and 0 bases, in that order; junction bases with no gene match: 4. Written as DNA, the CDR3 is TGCGCCAGCAGCACAGGGGACTATAGCAATCAGCCCCAGCATTTT. Its protein product is CASSTGDYSNQPQHF.

The J gene is TRBJ2-7, the V gene TRBV28; no firm D call. The CDR3 sequence is 13 residues long. Trimming took off 5 bases at V and 6 bases at J, with 14 bases between the two ends. From germline, CDR1 is MDHEN and CDR2 SYDVKM. CDR3 nucleotide sequence: TGTGCCAGCAGTACCCCCCCGGAAGCCGAGCAGTACGTC. This sequence encodes CASSTPPEAEQYV.

This clonotype came up a few times. The chain has TRBV4-3 and TRBJ2-3; weak D call: TRBD2 (6 bases). V was cut by 1 base and J by 6 bases, with 17 bases left in between. CDR3 size: 16 residues. Germline V lookup: CDR1 LGHNA, CDR2 YSLEER. The CDR3 reads CASSQVLVAAGDTQYF. The CDR3 nucleotides are TGCGCCAGCAGCCAAGTACTAGTCGCGGCGGGGGATACGCAGTATTTT.

The chain recombines TRBV11-2 with TRBJ2-7; D possibly matches TRBD1 or TRBD2 (5 bases each). The germline CDR1 and CDR2 sequences are SGHAT and FQNNGV. Trimming left V 1 base short and J 13 bases short, with 11 bases between. The CDR3 is 11 residues long. The CDR3 reads CASSLVAGAYV. The CDR3 coding sequence is TGTGCCAGCAGCTTAGTTGCCGGGGCATACGTC.

This clonotype has just a few counts. The chain recombines TRBV24-1 with TRBJ2-5; a weak D match, TRBD1 (5 bases). Trimming removed 3 bases at V and 2 bases at J, with 6 bases between. The CDR3 spans 13 residues. In germline, CDR1 is KGHDR, CDR2 SFDVKD. The CDR3 sequence: CATSDGAQETQYF. CDR3 bases: TGTGCCACCAGTGATGGGGCGCAAGAGACCCAGTACTTC.

The rearrangement joins TRBV20-1 to TRBJ1-2; tentative D call: TRBD1 (6 bases). Germline CDR1 and CDR2: DFQATT and SNEGSKA (reference sequence). CDR3 length: 14 residues. Between the trimmed V and J ends, which lost 3 bases and 7 bases, there was a span of 18 bases. The CDR3 sequence is CSASGSGEKGGYTF. Here the CDR3 DNA reads TGCAGTGCTAGTGGATCAGGGGAGAAAGGTGGCTACACCTTC.

This clonotype has just a few counts. The genes are TRBV20-1 and TRBJ2-5; 7 positions agree with TRBD1. Germline CDR1 DFQATT, CDR2 SNEGSKA (reference sequence). Trimming at V came to 5 bases and at J to 4 bases, leaving 13 bases not matched to a gene. CDR3 size: 15 residues. The CDR3 spells CSAGPNRGVRETQYF. CDR3 DNA sequence: TGCAGTGCTGGACCGAACAGGGGAGTCAGAGAGACCCAGTACTTC.

Only a few counts were recorded for this clonotype. This chain links TRBV11-2 with TRBJ1-1; D is undetermined. This CDR3 is built from 15 residues. Germline CDR1 and CDR2: SGHAT and FQNNGV. The ends were cut back, 1 base at V and 0 bases at J, with 9 bases in the middle. The CDR3 sequence is CASSLGALMNTEAFF. The DNA of the CDR3 is TGTGCCAGCAGCTTAGGGGCCCTCATGAACACTGAAGCTTTCTTT.

The chain carries TRBV7-2 and TRBJ1-5; 9 nucleotides match TRBD1. The trim removed 5 bases at V and 3 bases at J, leaving 5 bases unmatched. CDR1 is SGHTA, CDR2 FQGNSA, per germline. This CDR3 has 15 residues. The CDR3 protein is CASSLRTGDNQPQHF. The CDR3 region has the DNA TGTGCCAGCAGCCTACGGACAGGGGACAATCAGCCCCAGCATTTT.

This clonotype was found a few times. This chain joins TRBV7-9 and TRBJ1-1; D possibly corresponds to TRBD1 (5 bases). The CDR3 spans 15 residues. Germline V gene data show CDR1 as SEHNR and CDR2 as FQNEAQ (reference sequence). V shed 5 bases and J shed 2 bases, with 15 bases lying between them. CDR3 sequence reads: CASSIQAMGNTEAFF. The CDR3 DNA sequence: TGTGCCAGCAGCATACAGGCAATGGGTAACACTGAAGCTTTCTTT.

The chain recombines TRBV5-6 with TRBJ2-7; no reliable D call. Trimming removed 7 bases from V and 4 bases from J, with 12 bases in between. CDR1 and CDR2 from the germline V gene are SGHDT and YYEEEE. CDR3 length: 12 residues. The CDR3 DNA is TGTGCCAGCGGACGACGAGGATACGAGCAGTACTTC. It translates to CASGRRGYEQYF.

There are a few counts of this clonotype. The rearrangement joins TRBV12-3 or TRBV12-4 to TRBJ1-2; D remains unclear. With 3 bases removed from V and 4 bases from J, the gap between germline ends came to 9 bases. CDR3 length equals 13 residues. CDR3 nucleotides: TGTGCCAGCAGTTTGGCAGGCCCCTATGGCTACACCTTC. It specifies CASSLAGPYGYTF.

This clonotype came up a few times. The rearrangement links TRBV4-3 to TRBJ2-1; D uncertain. Trimming removed 1 base from V and 7 bases from J, with 14 bases in between. CDR3 length equals 15 residues. Germline values: CDR1 LGHNA, CDR2 YSLEER. The CDR3 loop reads CASSQVGRNLNEQFF. The CDR3 DNA reads TGCGCCAGCAGCCAAGTAGGACGGAATCTAAATGAGCAGTTCTTC.

The chain joins TRBV10-3 to TRBJ2-5; maybe TRBD2 (5 bases). Germline V gives CDR1 ENHRY, CDR2 SYGVKD. The CDR3 totals 13 residues. V was trimmed by 0 bases and J by 5 bases, leaving 7 bases between them. The CDR3 coding sequence is TGTGCCATCAGTGAGTCGAGAGGGGAGACCCAGTACTTC. It codes for CAISESRGETQYF.

The chain employs TRBV12-3 or TRBV12-4 and TRBJ2-1; D remains ambiguous. Trimming left V 2 bases short and J 5 bases short, with 7 bases between. The CDR3 runs 13 residues. The CDR3 sequence is CASSLWLNNEQFF. The CDR3 DNA sequence: TGTGCCAGCAGTTTATGGCTCAACAATGAGCAGTTCTTC.

The chain has TRBV7-2 and TRBJ2-5, with 10 bases identical to TRBD2. CDR1 and CDR2 from the germline V gene are SGHTA and FQGNSA. Losses at the gene ends were 5 bases for V and 4 bases for J; bases not matched to a gene: 7. CDR3 length equals 15 residues. CDR3 bases: TGTGCCAGCAGCCGATTTACTAGCGGGGCAGAGACCCAGTACTTC. Encoded protein: CASSRFTSGAETQYF. Full variable domain (rest looked up from reference TRBV7-2 and TRBJ2-5): GAGVSQSPSNKVTEKGKDVELRCDPISGHTALYWYRQSLGQGLEFLIYFQGNSAPDKSGLPSDRFSAERTGGSVSTLTIQRTQQEDSAVYLCASSRFTSGAETQYFGPGTRLLVL.

The chain carries TRBV29-1 and TRBJ1-2; no clear D. The V end was cut by 1 base, the J end by 8 bases, with 11 bases between. The germline gives CDR1 SQVTM, CDR2 ANQGSEA. CDR3 size: 12 residues. The CDR3 region has the DNA TGCAGCGTTGAAGGGTTAGGAGGAGGCTACACCTTC. Its translation: CSVEGLGGGYTF.

On this clonotype itself: Being one base from a much bigger clone, this may be a read error. The chain uses TRBV6-5 and TRBJ1-2; possible D gene TRBD1, 5 bases. Germline values: CDR1 MNHEY, CDR2 SVGAGI. The length of the CDR3 is 15 residues. Between the trimmed V and J ends, which lost 4 bases and 9 bases, there was a span of 21 bases. Here the CDR3 DNA reads TGTGCCAGCAGTTCCCGGGGGACGGCGGGAAGCAGCTACACCTTC. Protein product: CASSSRGTAGSSYTF.

The sample holds many counts of this clonotype. V usage is TRBV9 and J usage is TRBJ1-6, with TRBD1 matching 7 bases. The trim removed 2 bases at V and 9 bases at J, leaving 2 bases unmatched. The germline CDR1 and CDR2 sequences are SGDLS and YYNGEE. CDR3 length: 13 amino acids. Here the CDR3 reads CASSVGQPSPLHF. In DNA, the CDR3 is TGTGCCAGCAGCGTGGGACAGCCTTCACCCCTCCACTTT.

This clonotype has only a few counts. This chain uses TRBV18 with TRBJ2-7; TRBD1 agrees at 9 bases. CDR1 and CDR2 (germline): KGHSH, LQKENI. This CDR3 contains 13 residues. V dropped 6 bases and J dropped 5; count of bases not matched to a gene: 5. CDR3 amino acids: CASSRDRVDEQYV. The DNA of the CDR3 is TGTGCCAGCTCTCGGGACAGGGTCGACGAGCAGTACGTC.

The rearrangement links TRBV5-1 to TRBJ2-1; tentatively, D is TRBD2 (6 bases). This CDR3 comprises 12 residues. V was shortened by 3 bases and J by 8 bases, with 9 bases between the two germline ends. Germline loops: CDR1 SGHRS, CDR2 YFSETQ. The CDR3 DNA reads as TGCGCCAGCAGCTCCCCGGGGGATGAGCAGTTCTTC. It specifies CASSSPGDEQFF.

Ten or more counts support this clonotype. The chain joins TRBV4-1 to TRBJ1-3, with D uncertain. This CDR3 spans 15 amino acids. Looked up from germline, CDR1 is MGHRA and CDR2 is YSYEKL. Trimming removed 4 bases from V and 0 bases from J, with 10 bases in between. As DNA, the CDR3 is TGCGCCAGCAGCCCCACCCCGAGCTCTGGAAACACCATATATTTT. Its protein product is CASSPTPSSGNTIYF.

This chain uses TRBV10-3 with TRBJ1-6; D not certain. The V gene lost 3 bases and the J gene lost 8 bases, with 8 bases spanning the gap. This CDR3 contains 13 residues. Germline V gene data show CDR1 as ENHRY and CDR2 as SYGVKD. In nucleotides, the CDR3 is TGTGCCATCAGTGAAAATAAGGATTCACCCCTCCACTTT. The encoded protein is CAISENKDSPLHF.

The chain joins TRBV5-4 to TRBJ2-1; D may match TRBD1 or TRBD2 (5 bases each). Germline V gene data show CDR1 as SGHNT and CDR2 as YYREEE (reference sequence). V shed 3 bases and J shed 5 bases, with 12 bases lying between them. This CDR3 has 14 amino acids. The chain's CDR3 is CASSWFRGHNEQFF. CDR3 bases: TGTGCCAGCAGCTGGTTCCGGGGCCACAATGAGCAGTTCTTC.

This chain links TRBV29-1 with TRBJ2-3; D gene ambiguous. V gave up 0 bases and J gave up 4 bases, with 5 bases separating them. Per germline, CDR1 SQVTM and CDR2 ANQGSEA. This CDR3 is built from 12 residues. In nucleotides, the CDR3 is TGCAGCGTTGAAGACGTCCCAGATACGCAGTATTTT. Translated, it gives CSVEDVPDTQYF.

This clonotype was seen ten or more times. The V gene is TRBV4-1, the J gene TRBJ2-5; the D is unclear. CDR3 length equals 13 residues. Germline values: CDR1 MGHRA, CDR2 YSYEKL. Trimming shortened V by 4 bases and J by 2 bases, and 8 bases separated the two germline ends. The CDR3 here is CASSPRPQETQYF. CDR3 nucleotides: TGCGCCAGCAGCCCCCGGCCTCAAGAGACCCAGTACTTC.

The chain employs TRBV12-3 or TRBV12-4 and TRBJ1-1, with D tentatively TRBD1 (6 bases). This CDR3 has 13 residues. V gave up 6 bases and J gave up 3 bases, with 11 bases separating them. CDR3 sequence (DNA): TGTGCCAGCAGAACGACAGGAGACACTGAAGCTTTCTTT. It codes for CASRTTGDTEAFF.

This clonotype showed up many times. One end of the junction fails to match germline, which may point to a read error. The chain carries TRBV7-7 and TRBJ2-5; TRBD2 aligns across 12 bases. The CDR3 is made up of 16 amino acids. CDR1 and CDR2 from the germline V gene are SSHAT and FNYEAQ (reference sequence). This chain's CDR3 is CASSLGLAGGQETQYF. The CDR3 DNA sequence: TGTGCTAGCAGCTTAGGTCTAGCGGGGGGGCAAGAGACCCAGTACTTC. The full variable domain, with the rest looked up from reference TRBV7-7 and TRBJ2-5, is GAGVSQSPRYKVTKRGQDVTLRCDPISSHATLYWYQQALGQGPEFLTYFNYEAQPDKSGLPSDRFSAERPEGSISTLTIQRTEQRDSAMYRCASSLGLAGGQETQYFGPGTRLLVL.

In this sample, this clonotype turned up a few times. This chain uses TRBV29-1 with TRBJ1-1; D not certain. The germline V gene encodes CDR1 SQVTM and CDR2 ANQGSEA. V was pared by 4 bases and J by 5 bases, with 8 bases between. The CDR3 contains 11 residues. In DNA form, the CDR3 reads TGCAGCGTTGTGGGTCCGACTGAAGCTTTCTTT. Residues: CSVVGPTEAFF.

The rearrangement links TRBV5-1 to TRBJ2-1; TRBD2 matches 8 bases. The CDR3 is 16 amino acids. The junction had 7 bases not matched to a gene; V was cut back by 0 bases and J by 5 bases. Germline loops: CDR1 SGHRS, CDR2 YFSETQ. Written as DNA, the CDR3 is TGCGCCAGCAGCTTGGGTCCTAGCGGGTTACACAATGAGCAGTTCTTC. Translation gives CASSLGPSGLHNEQFF.